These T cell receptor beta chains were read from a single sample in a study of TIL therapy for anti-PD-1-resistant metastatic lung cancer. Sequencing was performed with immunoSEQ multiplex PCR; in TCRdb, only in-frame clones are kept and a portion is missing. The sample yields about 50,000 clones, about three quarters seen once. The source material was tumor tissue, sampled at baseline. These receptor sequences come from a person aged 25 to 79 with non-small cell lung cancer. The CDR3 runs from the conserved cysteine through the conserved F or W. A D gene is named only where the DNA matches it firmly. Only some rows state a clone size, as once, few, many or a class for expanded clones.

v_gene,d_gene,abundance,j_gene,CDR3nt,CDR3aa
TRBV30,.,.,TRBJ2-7,TGTGCCTGGACCCCTGAAATGCACGAGCAGTACTTC,CAWTPEMHEQYF
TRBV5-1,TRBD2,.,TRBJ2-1,TGCGCCAGCAGCCTTGGCGTAGCGGGGGGAGGGAATGAGCAGTTCTTC,CASSLGVAGGGNEQFF
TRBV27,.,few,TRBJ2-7,TGTGCCAGCCGAGGGTTTTGGAACTACGAGCAGTACTTC,CASRGFWNYEQYF
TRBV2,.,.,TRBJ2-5,TGTGCCAGCAGTCGGGACCCGCTGGGGACCCAGTACTTC,CASSRDPLGTQYF
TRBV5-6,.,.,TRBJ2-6,TGTGCCAGCAGCTGGGAGACAGGTCTCGGGGGGGCCAACGTCCTGACTTTC,CASSWETGLGGANVLTF
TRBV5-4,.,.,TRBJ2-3,TGTGCCAGCAGCTTTGTGACAACCGCGGATACGCAGTATTTT,CASSFVTTADTQYF
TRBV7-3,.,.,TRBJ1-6,TGTGCCAGCAGCTTAAGGGGAGGGGGATGGTCACCCCTCCACTTT,CASSLRGGGWSPLHF
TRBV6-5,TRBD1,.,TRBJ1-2,TGTGCCAGCAGTTACTTCGCACAGGGGTATGGCTACACCTTC,CASSYFAQGYGYTF
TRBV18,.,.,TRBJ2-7,TGTGCCAGCTCAATTAGCGCAAGCTCCTACGAGCAGTACTTC,CASSISASSYEQYF
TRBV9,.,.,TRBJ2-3,TGTGCCAGCAGCGCCCAGGGGTCAGATACGCAGTATTTT,CASSAQGSDTQYF
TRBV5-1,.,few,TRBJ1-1,TGCGCCAGCCGTCAAGCAGGGATGAACACTGAAGCTTTCTTT,CASRQAGMNTEAFF
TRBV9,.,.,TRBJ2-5,TGTGCCAGCATGAGGGGAGAGACCCAGTACTTC,CASMRGETQYF
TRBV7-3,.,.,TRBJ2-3,TGTGCCAGCAGCTTAAAGTCTTGGAGGGTAGGAGCAGATACGCAGTATTTT,CASSLKSWRVGADTQYF
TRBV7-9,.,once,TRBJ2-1,TGTGCCAGCAGCTTAGGGATGAGCGGTCATGAGCAGTTCTTC,CASSLGMSGHEQFF
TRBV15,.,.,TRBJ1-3,TGTGCCACCAGCAGCCCAAGAAACACCATATATTTT,CATSSPRNTIYF
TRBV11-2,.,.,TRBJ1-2,TGTGCCAGCAGCCCCGACAGGAACATATTGGCGGGCTACACCTTC,CASSPDRNILAGYTF
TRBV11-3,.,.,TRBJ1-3,TGTGCCAGCAGCGCCGTCTCTGGAAACACCATATATTTT,CASSAVSGNTIYF
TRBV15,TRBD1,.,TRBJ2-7,TGTGCCACCAGCAGAGATCTCCCGGGACAGGGATACGAGCAGTACTTC,CATSRDLPGQGYEQYF
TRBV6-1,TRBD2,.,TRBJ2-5,TGTGCCAGCAGTGAAGCTTCGACTAGCGGGGGGCACAAGATGTACTTC,CASSEASTSGGHKMYF
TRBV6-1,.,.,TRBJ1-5,TGTGCCAGCAGTGAATACAGGGCACAGTATAGCAATCAGCCCCAGCATTTT,CASSEYRAQYSNQPQHF
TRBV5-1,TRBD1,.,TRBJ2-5,TGCGCCAGCAGCGGAACAGGGGTCCCAGAGACCCAGTACTTC,CASSGTGVPETQYF
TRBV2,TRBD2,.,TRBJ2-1,TGTGCCAGCAGTGAAGCTAGCGGGGGGGCTCTGGAGCAGTTCTTC,CASSEASGGALEQFF
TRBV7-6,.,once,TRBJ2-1,TGTGCCAGCAGCTTAGACGGTACGGAGGACGGGCAGTTCTTC,CASSLDGTEDGQFF
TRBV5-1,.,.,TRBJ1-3,TGCGCCAGCAGACCCTGGGGGATTTCTGGAAACACCATATATTTT,CASRPWGISGNTIYF
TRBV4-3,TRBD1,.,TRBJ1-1,TGCGCCAGCAGCCGAACAACAGGGGTCGGGGGCACTGAAGCTTTCTTT,CASSRTTGVGGTEAFF
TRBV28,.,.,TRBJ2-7,TGTGCCAGCAGTCTAACGTTCCCTCACTACGAGCAGTACTTC,CASSLTFPHYEQYF
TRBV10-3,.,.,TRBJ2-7,TGTGCCATAAAGGGGGGTGACTCCTACGAGCAGTACTTC,CAIKGGDSYEQYF
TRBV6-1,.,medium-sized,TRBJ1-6,TGTGCCAGCAGTGAAATAGGGGTAAATTCACCCCTCCACTTT,CASSEIGVNSPLHF
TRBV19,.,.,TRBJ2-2,TGTGCCAGTAGTAGACAGGCGACGAACACCGGGGAGCTGTTTTTT,CASSRQATNTGELFF
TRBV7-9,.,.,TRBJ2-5,TGTGCCAGCAGCCGCCCCCAGCAGGGGAGAGAGACCCAGTACTTC,CASSRPQQGRETQYF
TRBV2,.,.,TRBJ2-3,TGTGCCAGCAGCGTGAGCACAGGGAGAATTAGCACAGATACGCAGTATTTT,CASSVSTGRISTDTQYF
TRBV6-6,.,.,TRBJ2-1,TGTGCCAGCAGTTCGGTTGGGGATGAGCAGTTCTTC,CASSSVGDEQFF
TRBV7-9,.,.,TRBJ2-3,TGTGCCAGCAGCTTTGCCAGCGCAGATACGCAGTATTTT,CASSFASADTQYF
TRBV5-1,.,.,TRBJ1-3,TGCGCCAGCAGCTTTGCTGGGGGTGGAAACACCATATATTTT,CASSFAGGGNTIYF
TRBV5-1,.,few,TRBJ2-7,TGCGCCAGCAGCTTGGCTGGGAGGCTGGGATTTGACGAGCAGTACTTC,CASSLAGRLGFDEQYF
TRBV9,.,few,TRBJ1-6,TGTGCCAGCAGCGTAGCAGGCAGTTCACCCCTCCACTTT,CASSVAGSSPLHF
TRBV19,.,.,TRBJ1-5,TGTGCCAGCTCCAGGGCCCATAGCAATCAGCCCCAGCATTTT,CASSRAHSNQPQHF
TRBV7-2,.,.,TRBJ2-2,TGTGCCAGCAGCTTATTCGCCGGATGGGCCGCTGCCGGGGAGCTGTTTTTT,CASSLFAGWAAAGELFF
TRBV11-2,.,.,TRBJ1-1,TGTGCCAGCAGCCGCCCCCGTGTCTGGGGGTTGGGGAGCACTGAAGCTTTCTTT,CASSRPRVWGLGSTEAFF
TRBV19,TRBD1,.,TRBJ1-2,TGTGCCAGTAGTATGTTGAGGACAGGATTCTATGGCTACACCTTC,CASSMLRTGFYGYTF
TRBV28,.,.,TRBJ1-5,TGTGCCAGCAGTACCTCGGTCAGGGTATTACATTTT,CASSTSVRVLHF
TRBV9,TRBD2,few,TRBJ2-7,TGTGCCAGCAGCCATGGTCGGGGGGAAAGTTACGAGCAGTACTTC,CASSHGRGESYEQYF
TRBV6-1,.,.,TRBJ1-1,TGTGCCAGCAGTGAAACAGGGTTCCCTGAAGCTTTCTTT,CASSETGFPEAFF
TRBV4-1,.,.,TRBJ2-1,TGCGCCAGCAGCCAAAGGGCCGCGGGCAATGAGCAGTTCTTC,CASSQRAAGNEQFF
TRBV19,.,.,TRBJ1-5,TGTGCCAGTAGTCCCTCGTTAGCCAATCAGCCTCAGCATTTT,CASSPSLANQPQHF
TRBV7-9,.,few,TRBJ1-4,TGTGCCAGCAGCTTAGCGTCAGGTTTTGAAAAACTGTTTTTT,CASSLASGFEKLFF
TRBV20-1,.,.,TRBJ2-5,TGCAGTGCTATTCACCAAGAGACCCAGTACTTC,CSAIHQETQYF
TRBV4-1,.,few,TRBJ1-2,TGCGCCAGCAGCCAAGAGGGCCACGGGGGCTACACCTTC,CASSQEGHGGYTF
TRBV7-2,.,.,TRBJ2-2,TGTGCCAGCAGCTTAGGGTTCGTGGAGCTGTTTTTT,CASSLGFVELFF
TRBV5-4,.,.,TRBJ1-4,TGTGCCAGCAGCAATATCAATGAAAAACTGTTTTTT,CASSNINEKLFF
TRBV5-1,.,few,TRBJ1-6,TGCGCCAGCAGCCCCCGGAGCCCCGTAGCTTCACCCCTCCACTTT,CASSPRSPVASPLHF
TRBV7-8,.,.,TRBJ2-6,TGTGCCAGCAGCTTAGCGCGCGCGGCTGGGGCCAACGTCCTGACTTTC,CASSLARAAGANVLTF
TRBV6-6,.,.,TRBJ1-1,TGTGCCAGCAGTCTCAGGACGGGGAACACTGAAGCTTTCTTT,CASSLRTGNTEAFF
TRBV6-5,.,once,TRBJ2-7,TGTGCCAGCAGTTCCGACTCCATGTCCTACGAGCAGTACTTC,CASSSDSMSYEQYF
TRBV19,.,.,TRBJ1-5,TGTGCCATCCCTAGGGACTTCCATAGCAATCAGCCCCAGCATTTT,CAIPRDFHSNQPQHF
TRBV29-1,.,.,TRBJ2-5,TGCAGCGTTGAGGCTAGCTTCGGGACCCAGTACTTC,CSVEASFGTQYF
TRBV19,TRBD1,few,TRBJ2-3,TGTGCCAGTAGTAATGGGCAGGGGGCTAGCACAGATACGCAGTATTTT,CASSNGQGASTDTQYF